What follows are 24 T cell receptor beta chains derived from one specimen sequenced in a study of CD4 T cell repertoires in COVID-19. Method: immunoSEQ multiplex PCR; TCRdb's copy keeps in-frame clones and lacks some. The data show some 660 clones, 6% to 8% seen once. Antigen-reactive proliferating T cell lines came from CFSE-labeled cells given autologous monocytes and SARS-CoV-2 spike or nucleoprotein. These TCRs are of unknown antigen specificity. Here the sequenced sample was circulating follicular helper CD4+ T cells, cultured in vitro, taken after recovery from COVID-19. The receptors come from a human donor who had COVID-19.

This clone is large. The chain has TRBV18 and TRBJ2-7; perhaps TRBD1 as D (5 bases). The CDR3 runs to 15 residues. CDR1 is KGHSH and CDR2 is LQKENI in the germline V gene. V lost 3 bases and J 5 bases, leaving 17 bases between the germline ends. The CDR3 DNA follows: TGTGCCAGCTCACCCGCGCCCCAGGGTGTAAACGAGCAGTACTTC. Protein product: CASSPAPQGVNEQYF.

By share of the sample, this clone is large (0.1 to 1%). The CDR3 is CAITDGPSYGYTF. The CDR3 region has the DNA TGTGCCATCACTGATGGACCCTCCTATGGCTACACCTTC. The V gene is TRBV10-3, the J gene TRBJ1-2, with unresolved D. The CDR3 runs 13 residues. V was pared by 7 bases and J by 4 bases, with 13 bases between. Germline V lookup: CDR1 ENHRY, CDR2 SYGVKD.

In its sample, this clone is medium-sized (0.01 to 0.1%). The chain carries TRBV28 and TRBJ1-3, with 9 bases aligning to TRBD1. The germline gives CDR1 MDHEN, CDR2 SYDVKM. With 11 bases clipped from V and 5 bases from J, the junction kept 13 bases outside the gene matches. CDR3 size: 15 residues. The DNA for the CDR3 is TGTGCCTGCGCCGGGACAGGGCAAATTAGAAACACCATATATTTT. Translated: CACAGTGQIRNTIYF.

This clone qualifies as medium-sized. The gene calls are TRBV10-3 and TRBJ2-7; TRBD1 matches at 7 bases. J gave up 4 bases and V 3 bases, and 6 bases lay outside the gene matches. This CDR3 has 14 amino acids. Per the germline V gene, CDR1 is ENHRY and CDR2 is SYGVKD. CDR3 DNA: TGTGCCATCAGTGATTTGACAGGGTATTACGAGCAGTACTTC. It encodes CAISDLTGYYEQYF.

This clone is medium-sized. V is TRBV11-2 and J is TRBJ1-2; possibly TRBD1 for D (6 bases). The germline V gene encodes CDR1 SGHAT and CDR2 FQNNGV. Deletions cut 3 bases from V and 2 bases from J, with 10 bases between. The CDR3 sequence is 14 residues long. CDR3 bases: TGTGCCAGCAGCTTCGGAGGGGGAAACTATGGCTACACCTTC. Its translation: CASSFGGGNYGYTF. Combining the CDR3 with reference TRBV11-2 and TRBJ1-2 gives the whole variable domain EAGVAQSPRYKIIEKRQSVAFWCNPISGHATLYWYQQILGQGPKLLIQFQNNGVVDDSQLPKDRFSAERLKGVDSTLKIQPAKLEDSAVYLCASSFGGGNYGYTFGSGTRLTVV.

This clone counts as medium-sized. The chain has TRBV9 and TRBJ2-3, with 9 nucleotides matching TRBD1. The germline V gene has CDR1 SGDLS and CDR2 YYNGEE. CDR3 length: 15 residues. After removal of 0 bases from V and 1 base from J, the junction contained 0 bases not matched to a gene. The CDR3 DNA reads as TGTGCCAGCAGCGTAGGGGACAGGGGCACAGATACGCAGTATTTT. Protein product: CASSVGDRGTDTQYF.

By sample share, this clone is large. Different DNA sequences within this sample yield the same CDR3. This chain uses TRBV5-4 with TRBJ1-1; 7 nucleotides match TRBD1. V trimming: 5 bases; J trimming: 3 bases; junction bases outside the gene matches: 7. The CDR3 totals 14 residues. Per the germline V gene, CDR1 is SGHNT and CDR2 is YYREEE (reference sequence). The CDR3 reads CASSLDRVDTEAFF. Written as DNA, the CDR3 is TGTGCCAGCAGTTTAGACAGGGTTGACACTGAAGCTTTCTTT.

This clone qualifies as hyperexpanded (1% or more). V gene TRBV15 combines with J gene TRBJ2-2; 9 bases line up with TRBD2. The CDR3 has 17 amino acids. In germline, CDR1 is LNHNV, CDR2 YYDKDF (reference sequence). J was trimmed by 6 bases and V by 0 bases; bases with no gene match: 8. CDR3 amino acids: CATSRDGVAGAAGELFF. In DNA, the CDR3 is TGTGCCACCAGCAGAGATGGGGTAGCGGGAGCGGCCGGGGAGCTGTTTTTT.

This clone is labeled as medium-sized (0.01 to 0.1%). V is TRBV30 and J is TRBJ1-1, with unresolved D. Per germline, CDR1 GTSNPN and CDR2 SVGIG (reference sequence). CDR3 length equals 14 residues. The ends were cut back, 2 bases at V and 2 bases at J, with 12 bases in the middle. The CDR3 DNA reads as TGTGCCTGGAGTTACGGGGAGGGAAACACTGAAGCTTTCTTT. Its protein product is CAWSYGEGNTEAFF.

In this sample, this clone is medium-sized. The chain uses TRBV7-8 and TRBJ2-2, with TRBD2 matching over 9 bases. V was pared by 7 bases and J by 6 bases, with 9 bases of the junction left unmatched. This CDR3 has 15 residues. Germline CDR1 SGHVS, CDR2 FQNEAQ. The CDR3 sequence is CASTPSGGLAGELFF. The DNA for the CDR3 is TGTGCCAGCACCCCGAGCGGGGGGTTGGCCGGGGAGCTGTTTTTT.

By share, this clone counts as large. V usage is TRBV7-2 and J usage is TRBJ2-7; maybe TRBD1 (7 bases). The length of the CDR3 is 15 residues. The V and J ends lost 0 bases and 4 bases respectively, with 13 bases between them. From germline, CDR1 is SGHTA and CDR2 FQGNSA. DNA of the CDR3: TGTGCCAGCAGCTTAGCTGGAGGGGGCGGGTACGAGCAGTACTTC. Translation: CASSLAGGGGYEQYF. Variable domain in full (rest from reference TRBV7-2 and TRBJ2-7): GAGVSQSPSNKVTEKGKDVELRCDPISGHTALYWYRQSLGQGLEFLIYFQGNSAPDKSGLPSDRFSAERTGGSVSTLTIQRTQQEDSAVYLCASSLAGGGGYEQYFGPGTRLTVT.

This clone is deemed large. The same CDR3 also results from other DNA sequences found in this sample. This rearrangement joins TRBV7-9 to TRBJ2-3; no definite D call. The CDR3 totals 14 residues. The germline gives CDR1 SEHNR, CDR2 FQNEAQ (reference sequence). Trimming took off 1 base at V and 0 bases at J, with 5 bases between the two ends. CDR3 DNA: TGTGCCAGCAGCTTAGAGGGCAGCACAGATACGCAGTATTTT. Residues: CASSLEGSTDTQYF.

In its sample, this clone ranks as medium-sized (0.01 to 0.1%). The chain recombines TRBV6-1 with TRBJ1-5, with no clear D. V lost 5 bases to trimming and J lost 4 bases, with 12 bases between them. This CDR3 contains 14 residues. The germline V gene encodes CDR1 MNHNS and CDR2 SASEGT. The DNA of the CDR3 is TGTGCCAGCAGTTATATGGAGACGAATCAGCCCCAGCATTTT. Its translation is CASSYMETNQPQHF.

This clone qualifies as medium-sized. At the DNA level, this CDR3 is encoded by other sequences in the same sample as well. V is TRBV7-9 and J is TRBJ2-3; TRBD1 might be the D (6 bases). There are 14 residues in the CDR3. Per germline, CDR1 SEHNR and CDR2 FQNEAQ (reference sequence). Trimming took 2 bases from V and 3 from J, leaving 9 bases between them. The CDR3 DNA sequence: TGTGCCAGCAGCTTACAGGGGTCGACAGATACGCAGTATTTT. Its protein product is CASSLQGSTDTQYF.

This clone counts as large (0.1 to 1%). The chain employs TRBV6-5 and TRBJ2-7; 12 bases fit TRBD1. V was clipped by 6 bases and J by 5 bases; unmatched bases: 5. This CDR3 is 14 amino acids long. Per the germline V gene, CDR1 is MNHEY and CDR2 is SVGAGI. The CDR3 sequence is CASRTGTGGHEQYF. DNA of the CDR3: TGTGCCAGCAGGACCGGGACAGGGGGCCACGAGCAGTACTTC.

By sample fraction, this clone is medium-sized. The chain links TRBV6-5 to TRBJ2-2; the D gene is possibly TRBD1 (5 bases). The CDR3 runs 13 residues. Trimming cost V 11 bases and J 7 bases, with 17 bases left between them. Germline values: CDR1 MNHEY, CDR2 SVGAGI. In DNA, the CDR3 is TGTGCCTCGCAAGGTCAGGGTGGCGGGGAGCTGTTTTTT. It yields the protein CASQGQGGGELFF.

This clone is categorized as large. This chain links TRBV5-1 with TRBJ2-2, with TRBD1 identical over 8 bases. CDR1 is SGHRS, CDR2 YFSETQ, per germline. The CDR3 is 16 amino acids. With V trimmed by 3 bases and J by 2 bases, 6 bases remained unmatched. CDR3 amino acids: CASSSLAGGNTGELFF. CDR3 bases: TGCGCCAGCAGCTCCCTAGCAGGGGGCAACACCGGGGAGCTGTTTTTT. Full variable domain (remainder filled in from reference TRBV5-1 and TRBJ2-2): KAGVTQTPRYLIKTRGQQVTLSCSPISGHRSVSWYQQTPGQGLQFLFEYFSETQRNKGNFPGRFSGRQFSNSRSEMNVSTLELGDSALYLCASSSLAGGNTGELFFGEGSRLTVL.

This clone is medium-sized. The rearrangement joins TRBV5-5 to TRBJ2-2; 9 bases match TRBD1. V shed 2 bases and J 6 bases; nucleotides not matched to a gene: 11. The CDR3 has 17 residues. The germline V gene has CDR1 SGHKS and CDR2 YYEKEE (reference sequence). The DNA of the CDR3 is TGTGCCAGCAGCTTACTACCGGGACAGGGAAACTCCGGGGAGCTGTTTTTT. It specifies CASSLLPGQGNSGELFF.

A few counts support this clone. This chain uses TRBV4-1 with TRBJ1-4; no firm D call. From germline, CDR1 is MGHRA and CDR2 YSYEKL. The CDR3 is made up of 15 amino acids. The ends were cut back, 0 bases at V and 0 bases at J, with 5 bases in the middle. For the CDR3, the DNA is TGCGCCAGCAGCCAAGATCCAACAACTAATGAAAAACTGTTTTTT. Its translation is CASSQDPTTNEKLFF.

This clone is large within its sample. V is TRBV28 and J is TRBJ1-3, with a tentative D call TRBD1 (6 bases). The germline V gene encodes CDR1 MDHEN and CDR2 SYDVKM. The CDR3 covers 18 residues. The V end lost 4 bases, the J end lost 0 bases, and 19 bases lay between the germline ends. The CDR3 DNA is TGTGCCAGCAGTTACTCCCAGGGGAGCGTGGCCTCTGGAAACACCATATATTTT. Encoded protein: CASSYSQGSVASGNTIYF.

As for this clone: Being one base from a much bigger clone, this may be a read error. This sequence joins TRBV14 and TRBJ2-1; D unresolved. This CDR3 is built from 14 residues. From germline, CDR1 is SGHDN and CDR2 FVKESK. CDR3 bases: TGTGCCAGCAGCCAAGGCGATATACGGAATGGGCAGTTCTTC. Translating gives CASSQGDIRNGQFF.

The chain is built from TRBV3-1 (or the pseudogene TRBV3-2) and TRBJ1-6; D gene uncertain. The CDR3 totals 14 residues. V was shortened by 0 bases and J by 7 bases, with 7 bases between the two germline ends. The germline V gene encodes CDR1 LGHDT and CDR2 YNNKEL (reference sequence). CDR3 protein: CASSQDQPNSPLHF. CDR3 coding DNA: TGTGCCAGCAGCCAAGATCAACCCAATTCACCCCTCCACTTT.

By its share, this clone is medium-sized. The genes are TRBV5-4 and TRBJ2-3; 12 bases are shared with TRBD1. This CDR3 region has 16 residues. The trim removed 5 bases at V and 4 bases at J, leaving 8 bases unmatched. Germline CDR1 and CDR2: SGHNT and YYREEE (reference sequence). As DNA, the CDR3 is TGTGCCAGCAGAGCTCCGGGACAGGGGGCTTCAGATACGCAGTATTTT. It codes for CASRAPGQGASDTQYF.

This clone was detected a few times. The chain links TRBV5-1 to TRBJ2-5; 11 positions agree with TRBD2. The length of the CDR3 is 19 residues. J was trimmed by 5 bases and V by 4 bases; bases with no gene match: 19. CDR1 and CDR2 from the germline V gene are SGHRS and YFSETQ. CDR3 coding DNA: TGCGCCAGCAGCCCCTGGGAGACTAGCGGGACTAGTGCCCGTGAGACCCAGTACTTC. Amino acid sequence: CASSPWETSGTSARETQYF.